The clone carrying this T cell receptor beta chain was counted a few times. Its antigen remains unknown. The sample belongs to a study of post-analysis software for immune sequencing data. Notes on the study in general: TRBV segments more frequent in patients than in controls numbered roughly 5 and included TRBV5-6, TRBV5-1 and TRBV20-1.

Unique molecular identifiers were built into the TCR beta cDNA libraries. TCRdb reprocessed the PCR reads with MiXCR, giving one entry per CDR3 protein. The table lists some 260,000 distinct CDR3 sequences, 35% to 40% of them singletons, with under 5% in the top ten. After removal of 4 bases from V and 14 bases from J, the junction contained 11 bases not matched to a gene. This CDR3 comprises 14 residues. Germline CDR1 reads SGHRS; CDR2 reads YFSETQ. The chain carries TRBV5-1 and TRBJ2-1; TRBD2 matches 11 bases. Material: blood. The TCR comes from a girl under 18 with multiple sclerosis. DNA for the CDR3: TGCGCCAGCAGCCCTTCACTAGCGGGAGCCGGAAAGTTCTTC. Its protein product is CASSPSLAGAGKFF.